This passage covers 24 T cell receptor beta chains from one sample sequenced in a study of identical twins. MiXCR, applied by TCRdb to the 5' RACE reads, yields one record per CDR3 protein. The sample comprises 250,000 or so distinct CDR3 sequences, approximately 8.6% of which are singletons, and 2.5% to 3.5% rests with the top ten. The same specimen was also included in a second study, on yellow fever vaccine responses in identical twins.

The sequenced material came from CD8+ T cells sorted from blood. These receptors were collected from a woman younger than 30 in good health.

This clonotype occurred many times. The J gene is TRBJ1-4, the V gene TRBV7-9, with D unresolved. V was clipped by 1 base and J by 6 bases, with 0 bases between them. The CDR3 extends over 11 amino acids. Germline-derived CDR1 and CDR2 are SEHNR and FQNEAQ (reference sequence). CDR3 residues: CASSLDEKLFF. CDR3 sequence (DNA): TGTGCCAGCAGCTTAGATGAAAAACTGTTTTTT.

In its sample, this clonotype was seen many times. This chain links TRBV15 with TRBJ2-1; TRBD2 might be the D (5 bases). Germline V gene sequence: CDR1 LNHNV, CDR2 YYDKDF (reference sequence). The CDR3 loop spans 19 amino acids. The V end lost 4 bases, the J end lost 7 bases, and 29 bases lay between the germline ends. In DNA form, the CDR3 reads TGTGCCACCAGCACCCCTAAGGCTAGCCCTCACCACCGACATAATGAGCAGTTCTTC. Protein sequence: CATSTPKASPHHRHNEQFF.

The chain uses TRBV15 and TRBJ2-1, with D possibly being TRBD2 (6 bases). CDR3 size: 17 residues. V was cut by 0 bases and J by 11 bases, with 23 bases left in between. Germline loops: CDR1 LNHNV, CDR2 YYDKDF (reference sequence). The DNA for the CDR3 is TGTGCCACCAGCAGAGAGCCCGAACCCAGCGGGCCCCTAAAGCAGTTCTTC. Translation gives CATSREPEPSGPLKQFF.

This clonotype showed up just a few times. In nucleotides, the CDR3 is TGTGCCAGCAGTCCAGGGCTCGGGCAGGCTACTTACGAGCAGTACTTC. This sequence encodes CASSPGLGQATYEQYF. The chain has TRBV27 and TRBJ2-7; tentative D call: TRBD1 (5 bases). The CDR3 has 16 amino acids. The germline gives CDR1 MNHEY, CDR2 SMNVEV (reference sequence). The V and J ends lost 5 bases and 4 bases respectively, with 21 bases between them.

The V and J genes are TRBV29-1 and TRBJ2-7, with D maybe TRBD1 (6 bases). CDR1 is SQVTM, CDR2 ANQGSEA, per germline. CDR3 size: 13 residues. V was pared by 0 bases and J by 2 bases, with 8 bases between. CDR3 in amino acids: CSVEEDSPYEQYF. DNA of the CDR3: TGCAGCGTTGAAGAGGACAGTCCCTACGAGCAGTACTTC.

The chain combines TRBV10-3 with TRBJ2-1; D might be TRBD2 (5 bases). The ends were cut back, 3 bases at V and 7 bases at J, with 10 bases in the middle. From germline, CDR1 is ENHRY and CDR2 SYGVKD. The CDR3 loop spans 13 amino acids. As DNA, the CDR3 is TGTGCCATCAGTGAACTAAGGGAGAATGAGCAGTTCTTC. Translation gives CAISELRENEQFF.

This chain joins TRBV6-1 and TRBJ2-3, with no clear D. This CDR3 is 11 amino acids long. Between the trimmed V and J ends, which lost 8 bases and 6 bases, there was a span of 9 bases. Germline-derived CDR1 and CDR2 are MNHNS and SASEGT. The CDR3 protein is CASHYGDTQYF. Here the CDR3 DNA reads TGTGCCAGCCATTACGGGGATACGCAGTATTTT.

This clonotype was detected many times. This chain connects TRBV6-5 to TRBJ2-3; no reliable D call. The germline V gene encodes CDR1 MNHEY and CDR2 SVGAGI. This CDR3 region has 15 residues. With 3 bases removed from V and 4 bases from J, the gap between germline ends came to 14 bases. CDR3 amino acids: CASSYSPYPPDTQYF. CDR3 DNA: TGTGCCAGCAGTTATAGTCCCTATCCCCCAGATACGCAGTATTTT.

This clonotype came up a few times. The chain combines TRBV10-3 with TRBJ2-7, with D possibly being TRBD1 (6 bases). The length of the CDR3 is 14 residues. The ends were cut back, 3 bases at V and 3 bases at J, with 12 bases in the middle. Germline loops: CDR1 ENHRY, CDR2 SYGVKD. CDR3 sequence reads: CAISDGQSSYEQYF. For the CDR3, the DNA is TGTGCCATCAGTGACGGACAGTCGAGCTACGAGCAGTACTTC.

A few counts support this clonotype. This chain joins TRBV12-3 or TRBV12-4 and TRBJ2-1, with 7 bases identical to TRBD1. With V trimmed by 7 bases and J by 4 bases, 7 bases remained unmatched. The CDR3 length is 14 residues. CDR3 in DNA: TGTGCCAGCACGATGACAGGGATATACAATGAGCAGTTCTTC. Protein sequence: CASTMTGIYNEQFF.

The chain uses TRBV5-6 and TRBJ2-5; tentative D call: TRBD1 (6 bases). Trimming stripped 0 bases from V and 2 bases from J, with 17 bases between. In germline, CDR1 is SGHDT, CDR2 YYEEEE. This CDR3 spans 17 amino acids. CDR3 region: CASSLGGPGTRQETQYF. The DNA of the CDR3 is TGTGCCAGCAGCTTGGGGGGTCCCGGGACAAGACAAGAGACCCAGTACTTC.

This clonotype was seen a few times. The CDR3 reads CASSLAITEAFF. In DNA, the CDR3 is TGTGCCAGCAGTTTAGCCATCACTGAAGCTTTCTTT. The J gene is TRBJ1-1, the V gene TRBV12-3 or TRBV12-4; D not certain. Trimming took off 0 bases at V and 4 bases at J, with 3 bases between the two ends. The CDR3 spans 12 residues.

This clonotype came up a few times. This rearrangement joins TRBV19 to TRBJ2-7, with D uncertain. The CDR3 totals 14 residues. Germline V gene sequence: CDR1 LNHDA, CDR2 SQIVND (reference sequence). Deletions cut 5 bases from V and 4 bases from J, with 15 bases between. CDR3: CASSDNTLPYEQYF. The DNA of the CDR3 is TGTGCCAGTAGTGACAACACACTTCCATACGAGCAGTACTTC. Full variable domain (rest looked up from reference TRBV19 and TRBJ2-7): DGGITQSPKYLFRKEGQNVTLSCEQNLNHDAMYWYRQDPGQGLRLIYYSQIVNDFQKGDIAEGYSVSREKKESFPLTVTSAQKNPTAFYLCASSDNTLPYEQYFGPGTRLTVT.

The DNA of the CDR3 is TGCGCCAGCAGCCAAGCGGGGCTAGCGGGCCCCCAGGGGGATACGCAGTATTTT. It is translated as CASSQAGLAGPQGDTQYF. The genes are TRBV4-3 and TRBJ2-3; 8 bases align to TRBD2. The CDR3 runs 18 residues. Germline CDR1 is LGHNA and CDR2 is YSLEER. V trimming: 1 base; J trimming: 6 bases; junction bases outside the gene matches: 15.

This clonotype was observed at least ten times. The CDR3 bases are TGCGCCAGCAGCCAAGATGTACGGGGCCCCTACGAGCAGTACTTC. This encodes CASSQDVRGPYEQYF. This chain uses TRBV4-3 with TRBJ2-7, with D perhaps assigned TRBD1 or TRBD2 (5 bases each). V was clipped by 0 bases and J by 2 bases, with 11 bases between them. The CDR3 covers 15 residues. Germline V lookup: CDR1 LGHNA, CDR2 YSLEER.

This clonotype was observed at least ten times. This chain joins TRBV9 and TRBJ2-3, with 9 bases matching TRBD1. Trimming cost V 3 bases and J 5 bases; bases outside gene matches: 4. Germline V lookup: CDR1 SGDLS, CDR2 YYNGEE. The CDR3 consists of 14 residues. This chain's CDR3 is CASSAGGQGDTQYF. The CDR3 region has the DNA TGTGCCAGCAGCGCGGGGGGACAGGGAGATACGCAGTATTTT.

This clonotype was seen repeatedly, ten times or more. J is TRBJ2-5 and V is TRBV4-1; D gene ambiguous. Germline V gene data show CDR1 as MGHRA and CDR2 as YSYEKL. The CDR3 extends over 14 amino acids. V was shortened by 4 bases and J by 4 bases, with 13 bases between the two germline ends. CDR3 nucleotide sequence: TGCGCCAGCAGCCGTACGGGTGATGGAGAGACCCAGTACTTC. Translating gives CASSRTGDGETQYF.

Ten or more counts support this clonotype. This sequence joins TRBV20-1 and TRBJ2-1; TRBD2 agrees at 8 bases. The length of the CDR3 is 14 residues. V lost 6 bases and J lost 3; bases outside the gene matches: 7. Looked up from germline, CDR1 is DFQATT and CDR2 is SNEGSKA (reference sequence). CDR3 DNA: TGCAGTGCCAATCCGGGACTAGACTACAATGAGCAGTTCTTC. It codes for CSANPGLDYNEQFF.

The chain recombines TRBV30 with TRBJ2-1; tentatively, D is TRBD1 (5 bases). Germline V CDR1 and CDR2: GTSNPN, SVGIG (reference sequence). With 3 bases removed from V and 7 bases from J, the gap between germline ends came to 16 bases. The CDR3 is made up of 14 amino acids. CDR3 region: CAWRPALGPNEQFF. For the CDR3, the DNA is TGTGCCTGGAGACCGGCCTTGGGGCCTAATGAGCAGTTCTTC.

In the case of this clonotype: Given a much more abundant clone one base away, this may be a read error. J is TRBJ2-7 and V is TRBV7-2, with D maybe TRBD1 (6 bases). The CDR3 covers 16 residues. In germline, CDR1 is SGHTA, CDR2 FQGNSA. The CDR3 spells CARSLYPQGEAYEQYF. CDR3 DNA: TGTGCCAGAAGCTTATACCCACAGGGAGAAGCCTACGAGCAGTACTTC.

A few counts support this clonotype. The chain uses TRBV7-9 and TRBJ2-7; D gene ambiguous. Germline V gene data show CDR1 as SEHNR and CDR2 as FQNEAQ (reference sequence). Trimming removed 2 bases at V and 4 bases at J, with 6 bases between. The CDR3 extends over 12 amino acids. CDR3 residues: CASSLKEYEQYF. In DNA, the CDR3 is TGTGCCAGCAGCTTAAAAGAATACGAGCAGTACTTC.

The rearrangement uses TRBV21-1 and TRBJ1-1; the D call of TRBD1 is as the table states it, not checked on the DNA. TRBV21-1 is described as a pseudogene. The CDR3 spans 17 residues. CDR3 region: CASTGTGDGGLNTEAFF. The DNA for the CDR3 is TGTGCCAGCACCGGGACAGGGGACGGGGGGCTAAACACTGAAGCTTTCTTT.

The chain carries TRBV11-2 and TRBJ1-1; weak D call: TRBD1 (6 bases). V lost 3 bases, J lost 0 bases, and 14 bases lay in between. CDR3 length: 16 amino acids. Germline V CDR1 and CDR2: SGHAT, FQNNGV. CDR3 nucleotides: TGTGCCAGCAGCTTCTTCCGTCAGGGGATGAACACTGAAGCTTTCTTT. Residues: CASSFFRQGMNTEAFF. Based on the CDR3 plus reference TRBV11-2 and TRBJ1-1, the full variable domain is EAGVAQSPRYKIIEKRQSVAFWCNPISGHATLYWYQQILGQGPKLLIQFQNNGVVDDSQLPKDRFSAERLKGVDSTLKIQPAKLEDSAVYLCASSFFRQGMNTEAFFGQGTRLTVV.

This clonotype was seen many times. V is TRBV12-3 or TRBV12-4 and J is TRBJ2-2; D call uncertain. V was shortened by 3 bases and J by 5 bases, with 4 bases between the two germline ends. The CDR3 spans 12 residues. CDR3 loop: CASSFLTGELFF. Written as DNA, the CDR3 is TGTGCCAGCAGTTTCTTGACCGGGGAGCTGTTTTTT.